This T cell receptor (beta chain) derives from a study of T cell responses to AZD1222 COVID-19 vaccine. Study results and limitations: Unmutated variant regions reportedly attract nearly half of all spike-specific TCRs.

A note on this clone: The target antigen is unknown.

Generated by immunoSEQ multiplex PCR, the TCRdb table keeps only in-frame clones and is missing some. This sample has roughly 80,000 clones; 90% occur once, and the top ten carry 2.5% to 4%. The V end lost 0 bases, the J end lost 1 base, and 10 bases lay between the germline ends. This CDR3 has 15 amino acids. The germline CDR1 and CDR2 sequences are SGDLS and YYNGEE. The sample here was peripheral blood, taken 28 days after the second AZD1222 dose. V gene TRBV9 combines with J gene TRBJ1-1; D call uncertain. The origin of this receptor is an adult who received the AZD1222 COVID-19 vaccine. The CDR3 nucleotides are TGTGCCAGCAGCGTAGACCCTAATAGGAACACTGAAGCTTTCTTT. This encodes CASSVDPNRNTEAFF.